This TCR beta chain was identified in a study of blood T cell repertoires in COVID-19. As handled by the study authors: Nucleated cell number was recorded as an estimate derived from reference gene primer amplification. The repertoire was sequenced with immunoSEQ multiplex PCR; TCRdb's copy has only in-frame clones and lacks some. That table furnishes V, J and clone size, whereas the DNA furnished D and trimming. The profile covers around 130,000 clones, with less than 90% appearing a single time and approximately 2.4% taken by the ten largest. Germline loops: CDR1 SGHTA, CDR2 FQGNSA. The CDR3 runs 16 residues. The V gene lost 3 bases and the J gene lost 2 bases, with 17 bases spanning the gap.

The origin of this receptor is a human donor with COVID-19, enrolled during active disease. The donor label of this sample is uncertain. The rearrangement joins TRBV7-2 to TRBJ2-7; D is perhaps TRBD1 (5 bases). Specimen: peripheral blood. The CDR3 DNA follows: TGTGCCAGCAGCTTTGGTTCGGCGACAGACACCTACGAGCAGTACTTC. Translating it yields CASSFGSATDTYEQYF.